Each of the 14 T cell receptor beta chains below was sequenced from the same sample in a study of T cell repertoires in cytomegalovirus infection. Using its own MiXCR run on the reads, TCRdb lists one record per CDR3 protein. This sample yields 65,000 to 85,000 distinct CDR3 sequences, of which 28% are seen a single time; roughly three fifths belongs to the top ten. Their specific antigens are unknown. Sequencing used CD8+ T cells from cultured PBMCs, obtained from culture after CMV antigen stimulation. The source is a human donor in good health (CMV status not recorded). Some clones in this sample may be carry-over from other donors' samples.

In this sample, this clonotype turned up many times. The chain recombines TRBV11-1 with TRBJ1-1; D gene uncertain. Trimming removed 8 bases at V and 4 bases at J, with 11 bases between. Germline CDR1 and CDR2: SGHAT and FQDESV (reference sequence). The CDR3 has 12 residues. This chain's CDR3 is CASGPWATEAFF. The CDR3 DNA sequence: TGTGCCAGCGGACCTTGGGCCACTGAAGCTTTCTTT.

This clonotype has a handful of counts. This chain uses TRBV19 with TRBJ1-1, with unresolved D. Germline V lookup: CDR1 LNHDA, CDR2 SQIVND (reference sequence). V was clipped by 6 bases and J by 4 bases, with 15 bases between them. CDR3 length equals 14 residues. CDR3 in amino acids: CASRQRGTSTEAFF. The CDR3 region has the DNA TGTGCCAGTAGGCAGCGGGGTACGAGCACTGAAGCTTTCTTT.

This clonotype was seen ten or more times. V usage is TRBV12-5 and J usage is TRBJ2-7, with 7 bases fitting TRBD1. CDR1 and CDR2 from the germline V gene are LGHNT and FRNRAP. The J segment lost 3 bases and the V segment lost 7 bases, leaving 15 bases of the junction unmatched. This CDR3 region has 16 residues. Here the CDR3 reads CASDPMTGLTFYEQYF. In DNA, the CDR3 is TGTGCTAGTGACCCGATGACAGGGTTGACCTTCTACGAGCAGTACTTC.

The V gene is TRBV7-9, the J gene TRBJ2-7; the D gene is possibly TRBD2 (7 bases). The CDR3 consists of 14 residues. CDR1 is SEHNR, CDR2 FQNEAQ, per germline (reference sequence). With 5 bases removed from V and 7 bases from J, the gap between germline ends came to 18 bases. The CDR3 loop is CASSPRGGPGEQYF. The CDR3 DNA reads as TGTGCCAGCAGCCCGAGGGGGGGCCCGGGGGAGCAGTACTTC.

The chain carries TRBV7-2 and TRBJ2-5; a possible D gene is TRBD1 (6 bases). V gave up 5 bases and J gave up 5 bases, with 21 bases separating them. This CDR3 has 16 amino acids. Germline-derived CDR1 and CDR2 are SGHTA and FQGNSA. The CDR3 loop reads CASSSYSGAVGETQYF. The CDR3 DNA reads TGTGCCAGCAGCAGTTATTCAGGGGCGGTCGGGGAGACCCAGTACTTC.

In this sample, this clonotype turned up many times. The chain carries TRBV12-3 or TRBV12-4 and TRBJ2-3; the D gene is possibly TRBD1 (6 bases). V dropped 1 base and J dropped 0 bases, with 17 bases sitting between them. CDR3 length: 18 residues. The CDR3 DNA follows: TGTGCCAGCAGTTTAGGGACAGACCCAACCTTAAGCACAGATACGCAGTATTTT. Amino acid sequence: CASSLGTDPTLSTDTQYF.

In this sample, this clonotype turned up many times. This chain links TRBV4-3 with TRBJ2-3; D is ambiguous. Per germline, CDR1 LGHNA and CDR2 YSLEER. Trimming took 3 bases from V and 4 from J, leaving 14 bases between them. CDR3 length: 15 amino acids. CDR3 protein: CASSQSPTRADTQYF. CDR3 nucleotides: TGCGCCAGCAGCCAGTCCCCAACCCGCGCAGATACGCAGTATTTT.

The chain uses TRBV19 and TRBJ2-2; TRBD2 matches at 9 bases. CDR1 and CDR2 (germline): LNHDA, SQIVND (reference sequence). The CDR3 covers 17 residues. V was pared by 5 bases and J by 5 bases, with 12 bases of the junction left unmatched. The CDR3 DNA sequence: TGTGCCAGTAGTTCAATAGCGGGAGCCCTGGGGACCGGGGAGCTGTTTTTT. This gives the protein CASSSIAGALGTGELFF. Filled out from reference TRBV19 and TRBJ2-2, the complete variable domain reads DGGITQSPKYLFRKEGQNVTLSCEQNLNHDAMYWYRQDPGQGLRLIYYSQIVNDFQKGDIAEGYSVSREKKESFPLTVTSAQKNPTAFYLCASSSIAGALGTGELFFGEGSRLTVL.

This clonotype has more than one count but fewer than ten. The chain uses TRBV7-9 and TRBJ2-7; 12 bases match TRBD2. This CDR3 is 16 amino acids long. Looked up from germline, CDR1 is SEHNR and CDR2 is FQNEAQ (reference sequence). V was clipped by 5 bases and J by 3 bases; unmatched bases: 8. CDR3 sequence: CASSPPSGRAYYEQYF. Here the CDR3 DNA reads TGTGCCAGCAGCCCTCCTAGCGGGAGGGCCTACTACGAGCAGTACTTC. The full variable domain, rest sourced from reference TRBV7-9 and TRBJ2-7, is DTGVSQNPRHKITKRGQNVTFRCDPISEHNRLYWYRQTLGQGPEFLTYFQNEAQLEKSRLLSDRFSAERPKGSFSTLEIQRTEQGDSAMYLCASSPPSGRAYYEQYFGPGTRLTVT.

The chain joins TRBV6-5 to TRBJ1-6; D possibly corresponds to TRBD1 (5 bases). The germline V and J ends were trimmed by 6 bases and 14 bases, with 26 bases remaining between them. CDR3 size: 16 residues. CDR1 and CDR2 (germline): MNHEY, SVGAGI. DNA for the CDR3: TGTGCCAGCAGCATATTTCCAGGGCGCGCTGGGGGGACCCTCCACTTT. It translates to CASSIFPGRAGGTLHF.

The J gene is TRBJ2-5, the V gene TRBV27; D is uncertain. The CDR3 covers 14 residues. Trimming took 2 bases from V and 5 from J, leaving 12 bases between them. Germline V lookup: CDR1 MNHEY, CDR2 SMNVEV (reference sequence). The CDR3, as DNA: TGTGCCAGCAGTTTACTGTCCGGTACGGAGACCCAGTACTTC. This encodes CASSLLSGTETQYF.

This clonotype was counted between two and nine times. The J gene is TRBJ1-1, the V gene TRBV7-2; 10 bases agree with TRBD1. CDR1 and CDR2 from the germline V gene are SGHTA and FQGNSA. CDR3 length: 15 amino acids. The junction had 2 bases not matched to a gene; V was cut back by 0 bases and J by 4 bases. CDR3 residues: CASSLAGQGGTEAFF. The CDR3, as DNA: TGTGCCAGCAGCTTAGCAGGACAGGGGGGCACTGAAGCTTTCTTT.

J is TRBJ1-1 and V is TRBV6-2 or TRBV6-3, with D hard to call. Between the trimmed V and J ends, which lost 3 bases and 6 bases, there was a span of 5 bases. The germline CDR1 and CDR2 sequences are MNHEY and SVGEGT. The CDR3 is 11 amino acids. The CDR3 DNA reads as TGTGCCAGCAGTTATTCAGCTGAAGCTTTCTTT. As protein: CASSYSAEAFF.

V and J are TRBV12-3 or TRBV12-4 and TRBJ1-3; D might be TRBD1 (6 bases). Trimming removed 2 bases from V and 4 bases from J, with 9 bases in between. This CDR3 is built from 14 residues. The CDR3 reads CASSLWGLGNTIYF. The CDR3 coding sequence is TGTGCCAGCAGTTTATGGGGGCTCGGAAACACCATATATTTT.